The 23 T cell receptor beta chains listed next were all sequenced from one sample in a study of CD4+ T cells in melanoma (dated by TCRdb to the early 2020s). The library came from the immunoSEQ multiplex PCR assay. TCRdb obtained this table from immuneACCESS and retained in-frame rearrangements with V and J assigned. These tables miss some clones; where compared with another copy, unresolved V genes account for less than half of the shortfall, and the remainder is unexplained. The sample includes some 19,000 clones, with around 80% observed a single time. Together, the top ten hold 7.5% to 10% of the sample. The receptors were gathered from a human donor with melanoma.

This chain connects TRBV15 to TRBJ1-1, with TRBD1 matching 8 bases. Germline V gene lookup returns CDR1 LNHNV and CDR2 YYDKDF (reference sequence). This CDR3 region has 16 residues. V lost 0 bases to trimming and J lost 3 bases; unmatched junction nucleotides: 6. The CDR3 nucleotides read TGTGCCACCAGCAGAGAGACAGGGGCCAGGTACACTGAAGCTTTCTTT. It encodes CATSRETGARYTEAFF.

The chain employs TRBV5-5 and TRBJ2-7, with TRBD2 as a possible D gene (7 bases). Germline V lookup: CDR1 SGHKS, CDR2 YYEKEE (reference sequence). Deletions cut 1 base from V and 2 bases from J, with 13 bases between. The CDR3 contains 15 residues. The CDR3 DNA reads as TGTGCCAGCAGCTTGAGAACGGGGGGCCCCTACGAGCAGTACTTC. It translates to CASSLRTGGPYEQYF. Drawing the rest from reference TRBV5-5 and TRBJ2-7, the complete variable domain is DAGVTQSPTHLIKTRGQQVTLRCSPISGHKSVSWYQQVLGQGPQFIFQYYEKEERGRGNFPDRFSARQFPNYSSELNVNALLLGDSALYLCASSLRTGGPYEQYFGPGTRLTVT.

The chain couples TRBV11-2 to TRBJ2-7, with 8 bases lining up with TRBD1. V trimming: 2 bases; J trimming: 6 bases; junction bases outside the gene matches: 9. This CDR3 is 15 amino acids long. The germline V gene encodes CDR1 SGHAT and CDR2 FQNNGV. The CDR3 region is CASSLYRGNFPEQYF. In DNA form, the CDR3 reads TGTGCCAGCAGCTTATACAGGGGGAACTTTCCCGAGCAGTACTTC.

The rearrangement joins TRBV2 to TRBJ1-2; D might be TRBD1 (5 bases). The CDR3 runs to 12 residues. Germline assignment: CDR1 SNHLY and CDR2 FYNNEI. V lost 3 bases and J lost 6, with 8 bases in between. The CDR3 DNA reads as TGTGCCAGCAGTGACCTGGGGGATGGCTACACCTTC. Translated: CASSDLGDGYTF.

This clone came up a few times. In DNA form, the CDR3 reads TGTGCCAGCAGCTTAGGCCGGGGAGGGAAACGTAGTACTGAAGCTTTCTTT. Translating gives CASSLGRGGKRSTEAFF. The chain combines TRBV11-1 with TRBJ1-1; no clear D. CDR1 SGHAT and CDR2 FQDESV come from the germline V gene (reference sequence). V lost 1 base and J lost 5, with 20 bases in between. The CDR3 runs to 17 residues.

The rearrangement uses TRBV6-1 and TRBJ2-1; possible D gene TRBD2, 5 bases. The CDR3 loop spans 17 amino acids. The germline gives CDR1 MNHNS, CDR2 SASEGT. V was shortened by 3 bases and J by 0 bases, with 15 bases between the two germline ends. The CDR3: CASSEQKLVGSYNEQFF. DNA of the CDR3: TGTGCCAGCAGTGAGCAAAAACTAGTGGGCTCCTACAATGAGCAGTTCTTC.

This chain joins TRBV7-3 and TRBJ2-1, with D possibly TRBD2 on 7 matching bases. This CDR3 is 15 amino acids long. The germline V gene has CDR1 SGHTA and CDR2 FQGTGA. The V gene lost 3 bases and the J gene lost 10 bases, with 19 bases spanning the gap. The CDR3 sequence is CASSFMWGGLNEQFF. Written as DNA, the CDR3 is TGTGCCAGCAGCTTTATGTGGGGGGGCTTGAACGAGCAGTTCTTC. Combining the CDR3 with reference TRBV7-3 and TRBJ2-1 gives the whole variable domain GAGVSQTPSNKVTEKGKYVELRCDPISGHTALYWYRQSLGQGPEFLIYFQGTGAADDSGLPNDRFFAVRPEGSVSTLKIQRTERGDSAVYLCASSFMWGGLNEQFFGPGTRLTVL.

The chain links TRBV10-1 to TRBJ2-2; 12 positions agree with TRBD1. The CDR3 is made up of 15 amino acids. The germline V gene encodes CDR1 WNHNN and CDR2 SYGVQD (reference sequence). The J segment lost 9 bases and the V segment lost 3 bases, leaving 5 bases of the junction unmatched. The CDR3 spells CASSDPGQGARELFF. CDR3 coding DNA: TGCGCCAGCAGTGACCCGGGACAGGGGGCAAGGGAGCTGTTTTTT.

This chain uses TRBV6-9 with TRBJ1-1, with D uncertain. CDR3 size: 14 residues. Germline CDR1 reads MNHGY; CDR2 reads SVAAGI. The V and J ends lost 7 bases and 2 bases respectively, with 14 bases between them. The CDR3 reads CASTLAAVNTEAFF. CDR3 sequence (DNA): TGTGCCAGCACCCTAGCGGCAGTTAACACTGAAGCTTTCTTT.

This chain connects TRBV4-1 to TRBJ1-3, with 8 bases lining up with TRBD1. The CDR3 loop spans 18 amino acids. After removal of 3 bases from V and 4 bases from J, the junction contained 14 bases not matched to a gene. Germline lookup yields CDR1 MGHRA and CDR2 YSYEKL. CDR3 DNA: TGCGCCAGCAGCCAGGAGATGACAGGGGCCGTATCCGGAAACACCATATATTTT. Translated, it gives CASSQEMTGAVSGNTIYF.

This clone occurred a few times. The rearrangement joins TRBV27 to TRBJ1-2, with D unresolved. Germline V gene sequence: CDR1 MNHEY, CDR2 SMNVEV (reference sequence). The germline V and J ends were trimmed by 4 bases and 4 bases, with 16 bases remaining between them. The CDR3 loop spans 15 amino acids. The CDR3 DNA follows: TGTGCCAGCAGTTCCTTACAGACGGGAGGCTATGGCTACACCTTC. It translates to CASSSLQTGGYGYTF.

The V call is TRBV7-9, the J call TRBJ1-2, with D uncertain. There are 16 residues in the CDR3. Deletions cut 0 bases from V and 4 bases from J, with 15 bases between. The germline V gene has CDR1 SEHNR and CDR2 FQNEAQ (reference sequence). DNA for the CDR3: TGTGCCAGCAGCTTAGCGGTGGGAGTTCGGGGCTATGGCTACACCTTC. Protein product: CASSLAVGVRGYGYTF.

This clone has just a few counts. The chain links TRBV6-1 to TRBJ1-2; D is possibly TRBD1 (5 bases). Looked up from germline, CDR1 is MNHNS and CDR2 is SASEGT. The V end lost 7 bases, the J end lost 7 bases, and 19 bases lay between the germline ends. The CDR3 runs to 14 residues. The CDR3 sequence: CASINIRGVRGYTF. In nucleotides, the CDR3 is TGTGCCAGCATTAACATTCGGGGGGTACGTGGCTACACCTTC.

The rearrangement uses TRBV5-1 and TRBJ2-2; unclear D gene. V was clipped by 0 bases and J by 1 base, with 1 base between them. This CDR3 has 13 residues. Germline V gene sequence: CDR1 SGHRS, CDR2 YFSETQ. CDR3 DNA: TGCGCCAGCAGCTTGGGGAACACCGGGGAGCTGTTTTTT. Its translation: CASSLGNTGELFF.

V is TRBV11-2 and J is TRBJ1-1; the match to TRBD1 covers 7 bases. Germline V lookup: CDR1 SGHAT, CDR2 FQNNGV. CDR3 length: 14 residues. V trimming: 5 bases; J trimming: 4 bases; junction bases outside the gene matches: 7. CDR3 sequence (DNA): TGTGCCAGCAGCCGAGACAGGGAAGTCACTGAAGCTTTCTTT. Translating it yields CASSRDREVTEAFF.

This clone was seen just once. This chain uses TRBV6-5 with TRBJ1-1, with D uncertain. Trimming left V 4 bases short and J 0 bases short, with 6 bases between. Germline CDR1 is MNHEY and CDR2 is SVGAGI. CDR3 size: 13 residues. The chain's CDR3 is CASSSEMNTEAFF. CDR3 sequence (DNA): TGTGCCAGCAGTTCTGAGATGAACACTGAAGCTTTCTTT.

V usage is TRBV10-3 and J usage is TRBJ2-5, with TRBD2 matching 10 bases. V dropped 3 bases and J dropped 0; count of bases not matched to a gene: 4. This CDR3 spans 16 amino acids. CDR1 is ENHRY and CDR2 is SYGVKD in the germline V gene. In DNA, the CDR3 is TGTGCCATCAGTGAAACTAGCGGGGAATACCAAGAGACCCAGTACTTC. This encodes CAISETSGEYQETQYF.

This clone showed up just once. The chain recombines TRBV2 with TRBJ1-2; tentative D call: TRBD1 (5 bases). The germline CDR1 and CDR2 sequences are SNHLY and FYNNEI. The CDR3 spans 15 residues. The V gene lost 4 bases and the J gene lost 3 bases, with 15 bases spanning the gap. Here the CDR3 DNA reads TGTGCCAGCAGTGCTAGGGGAGGGGAGGACTATGGCTACACCTTC. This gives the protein CASSARGGEDYGYTF.

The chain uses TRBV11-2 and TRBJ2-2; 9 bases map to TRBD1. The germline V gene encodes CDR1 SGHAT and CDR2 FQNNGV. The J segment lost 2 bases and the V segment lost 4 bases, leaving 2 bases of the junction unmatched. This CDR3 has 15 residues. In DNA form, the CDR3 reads TGTGCCAGCAGCTGGACAGGGGTCAACACCGGGGAGCTGTTTTTT. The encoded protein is CASSWTGVNTGELFF.

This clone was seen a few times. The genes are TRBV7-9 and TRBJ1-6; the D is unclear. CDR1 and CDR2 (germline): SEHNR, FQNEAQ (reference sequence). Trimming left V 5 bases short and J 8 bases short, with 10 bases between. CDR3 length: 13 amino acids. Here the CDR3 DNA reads TGTGCCAGCAGCGCCAGATGGGATTCACCCCTCCACTTT. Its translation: CASSARWDSPLHF.

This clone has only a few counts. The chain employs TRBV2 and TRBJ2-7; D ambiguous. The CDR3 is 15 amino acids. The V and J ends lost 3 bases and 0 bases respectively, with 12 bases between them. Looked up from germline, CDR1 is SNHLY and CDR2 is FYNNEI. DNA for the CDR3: TGTGCCAGCAGTGACGAGTCCGGGCTCTCCTACGAGCAGTACTTC. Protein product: CASSDESGLSYEQYF.

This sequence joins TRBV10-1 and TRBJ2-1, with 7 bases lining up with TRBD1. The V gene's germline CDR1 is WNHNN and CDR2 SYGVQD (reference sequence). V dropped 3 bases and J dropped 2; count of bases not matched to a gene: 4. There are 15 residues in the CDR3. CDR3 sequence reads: CASSDRQGTYNEQFF. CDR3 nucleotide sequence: TGCGCCAGCAGTGACCGACAGGGTACCTACAATGAGCAGTTCTTC.

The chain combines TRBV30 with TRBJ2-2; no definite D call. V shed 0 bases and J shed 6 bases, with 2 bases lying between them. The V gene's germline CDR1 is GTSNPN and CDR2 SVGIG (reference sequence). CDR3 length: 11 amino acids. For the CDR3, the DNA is TGTGCCTGGAGTGTATCCGGGGAGCTGTTTTTT. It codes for CAWSVSGELFF.